The rows below give T cell receptor beta chains drawn from one sample of a study of T cells in Graves' hyperthyroidism and ophthalmopathy. TCRdb redid the calling of the multiplex PCR reads with MiXCR, one entry per CDR3 protein. This table holds about 290,000 distinct CDR3 sequences, around 13% found once. The sample taken for sequencing was blood. All receptors come from a woman aged 40 to 50 with Graves' hyperthyroidism. The CDR3 runs from the conserved cysteine through the conserved F or W. The D gene is left open where the match is weak. Size is omitted from some rows. Given values are once, few, many or a class for expanded clones.

clone size	V gene	D gene	J gene	CDR3 DNA	CDR3 protein
NA	TRBV6-1	NA	TRBJ2-1	TGTGCCAGCACCGGAACGAGGCATGAGCAGTTCTTC	CASTGTRHEQFF
many	TRBV6-2/TRBV6-3	TRBD2	TRBJ2-7	TGTGCCAGCAGTCTTAGGACTAGCGGGAGTAGACTGGCGTACGAGCAGTACTTC	CASSLRTSGSRLAYEQYF
many	TRBV2	TRBD1	TRBJ2-7	TGTGCCAGCAGAGGATCATCCGGGACAGGGCGATTATCACCCTACGAGCAGTACTTC	CASRGSSGTGRLSPYEQYF
many	TRBV3-1	NA	TRBJ2-5	TGTGCCAGCAGCCAAGTCCAAGCAGGGCGAGAGACCCAGTACTTC	CASSQVQAGRETQYF
many	TRBV7-8	NA	TRBJ1-1	TGTGCCAGCAGCCCGGCTCGGGCAACAGGACACACTGAAGCTTTCTTT	CASSPARATGHTEAFF
many	TRBV7-2	TRBD2	TRBJ2-1	TGTGCCAGCAGCTTTAGACTAGCGGGAGGGCGGCAGTTCTTC	CASSFRLAGGRQFF
few	TRBV19	NA	TRBJ1-3	TGTGCCAGTAGTATTCAGGGCCCTTCTGGAAACACCATATATTTT	CASSIQGPSGNTIYF
few	TRBV4-1	TRBD1	TRBJ2-7	TGCGCCAGCAGCCCGAGGGACAGTAACTCCTACGAGCAGTACTTC	CASSPRDSNSYEQYF
many	TRBV28	NA	TRBJ2-7	TGTGCCAGCAGTGTACTACAGGGTAAACACGAGCAGTACTTC	CASSVLQGKHEQYF
many	TRBV7-9	TRBD1	TRBJ1-6	TGTGCCAGCAGCCCACGACAGGGGCTGGCACCCCTCCACTTT	CASSPRQGLAPLHF
many	TRBV15	NA	TRBJ2-5	TGTGCCACCAGCAGAGGAGGGGGGACGGAGACCCAGTACTTC	CATSRGGGTETQYF
NA	TRBV19	TRBD2	TRBJ2-3	TGTGCCAGTAGTCTCGCTAGCGGGAGTAAGAATACGCAGTATTTT	CASSLASGSKNTQYF
many	TRBV11-2	TRBD1	TRBJ2-5	TGTGCCAGCAGCTTACTGGCAGGGGGAGAGACCCAGTACTTC	CASSLLAGGETQYF
many	TRBV3-1	NA	TRBJ1-1	TGTGCCAGCAGCCAATTGTTTGGGGGTGAAGCTTTCTTT	CASSQLFGGEAFF
few	TRBV20-1	NA	TRBJ1-5	TGCAGTGCTAGGGCCAGCAGTCAGCCCCAGCATTTT	CSARASSQPQHF
few	TRBV19	NA	TRBJ2-2	TGTGCCAGTAGTATTATGGCGGACCCCACCGGGGAGCTGTTTTTT	CASSIMADPTGELFF
NA	TRBV30	TRBD1	TRBJ1-2	TGTGCCTGGAGGGGACAGGGGGCGACCAACTATGGCTACACCTTC	CAWRGQGATNYGYTF
many	TRBV20-1	TRBD2	TRBJ2-1	TGCAGTGCCCAACGGCGGCAGCGGGGGACCTACAATGAGCAGTTCTTC	CSAQRRQRGTYNEQFF
many	TRBV2	NA	TRBJ1-5	TGTGCCAGCAGTGGGAAGACAGAGCCCGAAAGCAATCAGCCCCAGCATTTT	CASSGKTEPESNQPQHF
NA	TRBV7-8	TRBD2	TRBJ2-7	TGTGCCAGCAGCTTAGTGACCATCTTAGCGGGAACAACTTCCGAGCAGTACTTC	CASSLVTILAGTTSEQYF
many	TRBV28	TRBD1	TRBJ2-7	TGTGCCAGCAGTGTGCCGGGACAGGGGATTTCCTACGAGCAGTACTTC	CASSVPGQGISYEQYF
many	TRBV20-1	NA	TRBJ2-1	TGCAGTGCTAGTACAGGCACCCGGGAGCAGTTCTTC	CSASTGTREQFF
few	TRBV3-1	NA	TRBJ2-3	TGTGCCAGCAGCCAAGAATCTGCCGGAGGTACAGATACGCAGTATTTT	CASSQESAGGTDTQYF
few	TRBV15	NA	TRBJ2-1	TGTGCCACCAGCAGACAGTCCCCAGGCTACAATGAGCAGTTCTTC	CATSRQSPGYNEQFF
many	TRBV6-1	NA	TRBJ2-1	TGTGCCAGCAGCTACCTAGGGGGACAAAGCTACGAGCAGTTCTTC	CASSYLGGQSYEQFF
many	TRBV19	NA	TRBJ2-5	TGTGCCAGTAGTCAGGGGTTCATCGGAGAGACCCAGTACTTC	CASSQGFIGETQYF
few	TRBV14	TRBD1	TRBJ2-5	TGTGCCAGCAGCCGAAAAAACCAACCGGGACAGGGAACCCAGTACTTC	CASSRKNQPGQGTQYF
NA	TRBV7-2	TRBD1	TRBJ2-5	TGTGCCAGCAGCACAGACAGGGGGCGGGAGACCCAGTACTTC	CASSTDRGRETQYF
many	TRBV2	NA	TRBJ1-1	TGTGCCAGCGGGGCACAGGAAATGAGCACTGAAGCTTTCTTT	CASGAQEMSTEAFF
NA	TRBV12-3/TRBV12-4	NA	TRBJ2-1	TGTGCCAGCAGTCCCTACTACGAGCAGTTCTTC	CASSPYYEQFF
NA	TRBV11-2	NA	TRBJ2-1	TGTGCCAGCAGCTTAGCTAGCGCGTACTACAATGAGCAGTTCTTC	CASSLASAYYNEQFF
many	TRBV3-1	NA	TRBJ2-3	TGTGCCAGCAGCCAGCTGGACAGCACAGATACGCAGTATTTT	CASSQLDSTDTQYF
few	TRBV24-1	NA	TRBJ1-2	TGTGCCACCAGTGATGAGGGCGGGTATGGCTACACCTTC	CATSDEGGYGYTF
many	TRBV6-1	NA	TRBJ1-1	TGTGCCAGCAGCTTCCGGGGAGGCGCTGAAGCTTTCTTT	CASSFRGGAEAFF
NA	TRBV6-1	TRBD1	TRBJ1-1	TGTGCCAGCAGTGCCACCCGGACAGGGGCGCGTAGACTTGAAGCTTTCTTT	CASSATRTGARRLEAFF
many	TRBV2	NA	TRBJ1-4	TGTGCCAGCACAGCGCCCCTTACTTTGACAGGTGCAACTAATGAAAAACTGTTTTTT	CASTAPLTLTGATNEKLFF
few	TRBV20-1	NA	TRBJ1-5	TGCAGTGTTAGTGGGGACACCGGCAATCAGCCCCAGCATTTT	CSVSGDTGNQPQHF
many	TRBV4-1	NA	TRBJ2-1	TGCGCCAGCAGCCAAGAAGGGGATGAGCAGTTCTTC	CASSQEGDEQFF
NA	TRBV20-1	NA	TRBJ2-1	TGCAGTGCTCAGGAATCCCGGGATCCTAACAATGAGCAGTTCTTC	CSAQESRDPNNEQFF
few	TRBV9	TRBD2	TRBJ2-1	TGTGCCAGCAGCGTAGGGCCTAGCGGGAGTCTCGGTGAGCAGTTCTTC	CASSVGPSGSLGEQFF
many	TRBV11-3	NA	TRBJ2-1	TGTGCCAGCAGCCCTGGCCTGCGTGAGCAGTTCTTC	CASSPGLREQFF
few	TRBV2	TRBD1	TRBJ2-3	TGTGCCAGCAGTACCGGGACAGCGGGCACAGATACGCAGTATTTT	CASSTGTAGTDTQYF
few	TRBV18	NA	TRBJ2-7	TGTGCCAGCTCACCCGGGGCCTCCTACGAGCAGTACTTC	CASSPGASYEQYF
many	TRBV27	TRBD1	TRBJ1-2	TGTGCCAGCTCCATAGGACAGGGTCGGGGCTACACCTTC	CASSIGQGRGYTF
NA	TRBV12-3/TRBV12-4	NA	TRBJ2-7	TGTGCCAGCAGTTTAGTCCTGACAAGCTCCTACGAGCAGTACTTC	CASSLVLTSSYEQYF
few	TRBV2	TRBD1	TRBJ2-7	TGTGCCAGCAAGGGGGCGGTGCAGTACTTC	CASKGAVQYF
NA	TRBV6-1	NA	TRBJ1-4	TGTGACAGAAGTGAAAGATTTAGAGTGGAGGTTAATGAAAAACTGTTTTTT	CDRSERFRVEVNEKLFF
many	TRBV2	TRBD1	TRBJ2-7	TGTGCCAGCAGAAGCGGGACAGGGTTAACCGAGCAGTACTTC	CASRSGTGLTEQYF
NA	TRBV28	NA	TRBJ2-3	TGTGCCAGCAGCCCAAAAACCACAGATACGCAGTATTTT	CASSPKTTDTQYF
few	TRBV19	NA	TRBJ1-2	TGTGCCAGTAGTGTACCCGATCCAGTCAGGGTTAACTATGGCTACACCTTC	CASSVPDPVRVNYGYTF
many	TRBV7-8	NA	TRBJ2-5	TGTGCCACCGGCCAGGCGCAAGAGACCCAGTACTTC	CATGQAQETQYF